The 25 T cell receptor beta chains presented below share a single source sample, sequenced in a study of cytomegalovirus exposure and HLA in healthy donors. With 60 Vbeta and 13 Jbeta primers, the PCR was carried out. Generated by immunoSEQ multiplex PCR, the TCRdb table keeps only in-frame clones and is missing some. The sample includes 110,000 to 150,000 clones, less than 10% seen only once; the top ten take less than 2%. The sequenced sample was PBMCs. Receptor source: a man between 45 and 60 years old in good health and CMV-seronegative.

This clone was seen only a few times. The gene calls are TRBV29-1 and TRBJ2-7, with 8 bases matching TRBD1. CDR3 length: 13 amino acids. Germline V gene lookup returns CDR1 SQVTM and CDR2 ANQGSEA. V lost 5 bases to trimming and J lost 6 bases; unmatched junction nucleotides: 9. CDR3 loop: CSVIGQGTSEQYF. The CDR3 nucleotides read TGCAGCGTTATTGGACAGGGCACCTCCGAGCAGTACTTC.

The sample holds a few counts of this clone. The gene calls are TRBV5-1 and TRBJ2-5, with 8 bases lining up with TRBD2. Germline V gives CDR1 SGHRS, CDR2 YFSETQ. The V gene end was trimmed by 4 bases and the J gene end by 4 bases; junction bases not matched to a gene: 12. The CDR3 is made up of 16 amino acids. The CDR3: CASSRGPAGVGETQYF. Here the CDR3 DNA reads TGCGCCAGCAGCCGAGGTCCAGCGGGAGTGGGAGAGACCCAGTACTTC.

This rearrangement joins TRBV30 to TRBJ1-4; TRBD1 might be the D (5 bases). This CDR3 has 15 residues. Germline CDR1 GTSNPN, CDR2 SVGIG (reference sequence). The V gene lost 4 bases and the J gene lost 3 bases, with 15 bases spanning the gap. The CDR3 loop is CAWIPTGESNEKLFF. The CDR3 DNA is TGTGCCTGGATACCGACGGGGGAATCTAATGAAAAACTGTTTTTT.

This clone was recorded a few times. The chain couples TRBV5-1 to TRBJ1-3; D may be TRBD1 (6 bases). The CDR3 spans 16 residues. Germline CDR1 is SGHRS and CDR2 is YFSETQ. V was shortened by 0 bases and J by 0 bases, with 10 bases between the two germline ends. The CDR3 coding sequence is TGCGCCAGCAGCTTGGAGGGGGTTCCCTCTGGAAACACCATATATTTT. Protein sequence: CASSLEGVPSGNTIYF.

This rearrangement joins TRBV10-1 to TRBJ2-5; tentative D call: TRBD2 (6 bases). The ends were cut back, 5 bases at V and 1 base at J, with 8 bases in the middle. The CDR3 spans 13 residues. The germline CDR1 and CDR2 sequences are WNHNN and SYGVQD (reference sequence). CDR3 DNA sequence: TGCGCCAGCAGTCTGGGGGGCCAAGAGACCCAGTACTTC. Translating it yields CASSLGGQETQYF.

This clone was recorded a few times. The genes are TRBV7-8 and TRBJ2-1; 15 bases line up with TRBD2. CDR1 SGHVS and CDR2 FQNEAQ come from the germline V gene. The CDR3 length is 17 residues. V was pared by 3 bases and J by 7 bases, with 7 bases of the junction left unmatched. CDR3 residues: CASSFRPGLAGGNEQFF. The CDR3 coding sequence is TGTGCCAGCAGCTTCCGGCCGGGACTAGCGGGGGGAAATGAGCAGTTCTTC.

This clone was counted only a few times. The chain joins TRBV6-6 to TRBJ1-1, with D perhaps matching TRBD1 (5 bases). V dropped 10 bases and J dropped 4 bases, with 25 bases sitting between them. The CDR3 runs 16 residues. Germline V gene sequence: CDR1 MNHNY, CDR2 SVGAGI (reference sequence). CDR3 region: CATVAREVSSGTEAFF. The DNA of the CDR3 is TGTGCCACTGTAGCCAGGGAAGTTAGTTCTGGCACTGAAGCTTTCTTT.

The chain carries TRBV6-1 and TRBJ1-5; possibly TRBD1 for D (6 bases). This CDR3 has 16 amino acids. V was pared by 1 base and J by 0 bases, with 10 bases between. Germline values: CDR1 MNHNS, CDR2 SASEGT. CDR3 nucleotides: TGTGCCAGCAGTGAAGGCCGGACAGTTAGCAATCAGCCCCAGCATTTT. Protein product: CASSEGRTVSNQPQHF.

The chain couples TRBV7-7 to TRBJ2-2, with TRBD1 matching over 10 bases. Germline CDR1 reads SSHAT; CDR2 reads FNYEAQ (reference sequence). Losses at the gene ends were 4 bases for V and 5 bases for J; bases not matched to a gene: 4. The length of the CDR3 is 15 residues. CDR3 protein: CASSSGTGETGELFF. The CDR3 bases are TGTGCCAGCAGCTCGGGGACAGGGGAAACCGGGGAGCTGTTTTTT.

The CDR3 DNA is TGTGCCAGCAGCTCGCGTCTAGCCAAAAACATTCAGTACTTC. Residues: CASSSRLAKNIQYF. The chain joins TRBV11-2 to TRBJ2-4; D unresolved. Trimming stripped 4 bases from V and 0 bases from J, with 7 bases between. Germline CDR1 is SGHAT and CDR2 is FQNNGV. The CDR3 spans 14 residues.

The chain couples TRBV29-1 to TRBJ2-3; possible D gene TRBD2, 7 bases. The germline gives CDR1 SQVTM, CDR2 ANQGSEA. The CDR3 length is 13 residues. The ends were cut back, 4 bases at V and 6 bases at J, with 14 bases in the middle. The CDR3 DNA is TGCAGCGTTGTGGGGGGGCGGGGGGATACGCAGTATTTT. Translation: CSVVGGRGDTQYF.

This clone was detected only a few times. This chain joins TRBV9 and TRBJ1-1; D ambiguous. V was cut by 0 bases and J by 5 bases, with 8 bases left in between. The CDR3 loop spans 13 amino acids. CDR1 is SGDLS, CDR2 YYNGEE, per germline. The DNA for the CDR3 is TGTGCCAGCAGCGTAGTGCAGGTGACTGAAGCTTTCTTT. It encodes CASSVVQVTEAFF.

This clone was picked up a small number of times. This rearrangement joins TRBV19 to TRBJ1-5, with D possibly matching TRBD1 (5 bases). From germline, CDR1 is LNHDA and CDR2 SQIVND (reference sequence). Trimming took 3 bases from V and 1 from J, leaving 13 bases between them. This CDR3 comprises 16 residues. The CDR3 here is CASSITGGMSNQPQHF. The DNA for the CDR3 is TGTGCCAGTAGTATCACGGGGGGTATGAGCAATCAGCCCCAGCATTTT.

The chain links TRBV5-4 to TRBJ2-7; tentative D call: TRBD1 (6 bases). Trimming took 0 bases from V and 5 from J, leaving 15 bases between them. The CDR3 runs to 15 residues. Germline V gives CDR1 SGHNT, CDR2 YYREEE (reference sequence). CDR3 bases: TGTGCCAGCAGCTTGGCGGGCAGGGGCAGCGACGAGCAGTACTTC. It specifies CASSLAGRGSDEQYF.

The CDR3: CAWSVTGGYNSPLHF. DNA of the CDR3: TGTGCCTGGAGTGTGACCGGGGGTTATAATTCACCCCTCCACTTT. The chain has TRBV30 and TRBJ1-6; a possible D gene is TRBD1 (5 bases). V shed 0 bases and J shed 4 bases, with 10 bases lying between them. Germline assignment: CDR1 GTSNPN and CDR2 SVGIG (reference sequence). CDR3 size: 15 residues.

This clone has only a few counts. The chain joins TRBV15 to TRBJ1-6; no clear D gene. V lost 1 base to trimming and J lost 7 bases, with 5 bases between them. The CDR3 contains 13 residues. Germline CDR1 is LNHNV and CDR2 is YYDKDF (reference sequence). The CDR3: CATSRVQNSPLHF. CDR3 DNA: TGTGCCACCAGCAGAGTTCAGAATTCACCCCTCCACTTT.

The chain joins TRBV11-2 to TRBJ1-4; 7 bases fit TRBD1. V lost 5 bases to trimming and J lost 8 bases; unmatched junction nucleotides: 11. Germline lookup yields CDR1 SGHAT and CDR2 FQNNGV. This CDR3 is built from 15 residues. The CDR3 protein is CASSPRRTGQEKLFF. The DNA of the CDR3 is TGTGCCAGCAGCCCTAGAAGGACAGGCCAGGAAAAACTGTTTTTT.

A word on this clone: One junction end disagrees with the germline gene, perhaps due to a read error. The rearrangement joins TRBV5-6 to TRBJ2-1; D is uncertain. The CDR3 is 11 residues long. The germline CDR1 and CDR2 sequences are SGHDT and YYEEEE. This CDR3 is CAGSLGDEQFF. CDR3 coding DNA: TGTGCCGGCAGCTTGGGCGATGAGCAGTTCTTC. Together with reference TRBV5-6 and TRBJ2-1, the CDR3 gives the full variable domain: DAGVTQSPTHLIKTRGQQVTLRCSPKSGHDTVSWYQQALGQGPQFIFQYYEEEERQRGNFPDRFSGHQFPNYSSELNVNALLLGDSALYLCAGSLGDEQFFGPGTRLTVL.

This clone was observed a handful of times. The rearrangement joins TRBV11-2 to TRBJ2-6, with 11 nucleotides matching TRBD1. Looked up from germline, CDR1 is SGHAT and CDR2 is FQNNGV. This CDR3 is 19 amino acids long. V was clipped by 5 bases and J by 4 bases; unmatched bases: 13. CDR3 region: CASSGRSGTGGPGANVLTF. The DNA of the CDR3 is TGTGCCAGCAGCGGACGTTCGGGGACAGGGGGACCGGGGGCCAACGTCCTGACTTTC.

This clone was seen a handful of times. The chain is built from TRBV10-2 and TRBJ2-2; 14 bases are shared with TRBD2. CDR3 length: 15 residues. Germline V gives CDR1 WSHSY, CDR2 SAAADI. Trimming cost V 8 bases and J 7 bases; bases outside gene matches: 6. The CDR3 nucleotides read TGCGCCAGCCGACTAGCGGGAGGGCCTGTCGGGGAGCTGTTTTTT. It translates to CASRLAGGPVGELFF.

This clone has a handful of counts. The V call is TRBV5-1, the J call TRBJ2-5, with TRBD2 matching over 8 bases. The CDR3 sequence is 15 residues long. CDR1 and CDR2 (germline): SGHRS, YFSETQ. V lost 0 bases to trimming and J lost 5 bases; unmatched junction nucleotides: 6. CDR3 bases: TGCGCCAGCAGCTTGGTGGCTAGCGGGTATGAGACCCAGTACTTC. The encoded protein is CASSLVASGYETQYF.

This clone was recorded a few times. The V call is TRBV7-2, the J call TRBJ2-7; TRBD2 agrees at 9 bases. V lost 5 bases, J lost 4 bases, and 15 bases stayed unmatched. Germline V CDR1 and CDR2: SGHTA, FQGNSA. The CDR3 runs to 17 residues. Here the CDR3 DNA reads TGTGCCAGCAGCCGCACAGGGGTGACTAGCGGCCGGTACGAGCAGTACTTC. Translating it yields CASSRTGVTSGRYEQYF.

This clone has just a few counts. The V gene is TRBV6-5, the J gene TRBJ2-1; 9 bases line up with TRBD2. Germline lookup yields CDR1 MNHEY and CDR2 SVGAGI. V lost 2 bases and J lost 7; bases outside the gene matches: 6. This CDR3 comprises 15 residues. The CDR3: CASSYAGGRKNEQFF. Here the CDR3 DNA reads TGTGCCAGCAGTTACGCGGGGGGGCGAAAGAATGAGCAGTTCTTC.

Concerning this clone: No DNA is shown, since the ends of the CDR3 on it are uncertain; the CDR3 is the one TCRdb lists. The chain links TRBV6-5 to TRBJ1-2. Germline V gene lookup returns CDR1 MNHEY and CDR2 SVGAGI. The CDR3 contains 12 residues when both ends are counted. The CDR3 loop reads CACRRQNYGCTF.

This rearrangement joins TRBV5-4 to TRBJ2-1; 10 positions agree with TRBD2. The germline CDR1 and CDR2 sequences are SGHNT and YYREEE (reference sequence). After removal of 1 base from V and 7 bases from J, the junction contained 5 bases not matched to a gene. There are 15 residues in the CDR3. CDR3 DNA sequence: TGTGCCAGCAGCTTGAGTAGCGGGGGGCCTAATGAGCAGTTCTTC. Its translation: CASSLSSGGPNEQFF.